This note documents a single TCR beta chain sequence. The sample originates from a study of blood T cell repertoires in COVID-19. For the study at large: The origin of the acute and convalescent COVID-19 samples was the United States, Italy and Spain. Sample material is recorded as cDNA or gDNA derived from T cells, B-cell-depleted T cells, or PBMCs.

CDR1 is LGHDT, CDR2 YNNKEL, per germline (reference sequence). V lost 6 bases, J lost 4 bases, and 5 bases stayed unmatched. The CDR3 is 14 amino acids. In the authors' methods: Estimated nucleated cell counts came from reference gene primer amplification. The method was immunoSEQ multiplex PCR; TCRdb's version includes in-frame clones alone and lacks a portion of them. The V and J calls and the clone size are those of that table, but D and trimming were determined from the DNA. Of over 80,000 clones listed, over 90% are singletons. The sequencing input was peripheral blood. This clonotype was sampled from a man in his 60s with acute or convalescent COVID-19. The J gene is TRBJ1-4, the V gene TRBV3-1 (or the pseudogene TRBV3-2); 7 positions match TRBD1. Here the CDR3 DNA reads TGTGCCAGCAGTCGTGGACAGGTTAATGAAAAACTGTTTTTT. It is translated as CASSRGQVNEKLFF.